Following are 11 T cell receptor beta chains from one sample sequenced in a study of T cell clonality in common variable immunodeficiency. Assay used: immunoSEQ multiplex PCR; TCRdb lists only in-frame clones, some missing. This sample has roughly 32,000 clones and no singletons, with 4.5% in the ten largest. Sequencing was carried out using peripheral blood mononuclear cells. These TCRs come from a person aged 18-70 years in good health.

This clone was seen more than once but under ten times. The DNA ends 3 residues before the CDR3 does, and the rest of the CDR3 is filled in from the germline J gene. The chain has TRBV19 and TRBJ2-7; TRBD2 is a possible D gene (5 bases). Germline V gene sequence: CDR1 LNHDA, CDR2 SQIVND (reference sequence). V was clipped by 3 bases and J by 2 bases, with 11 bases between them. The CDR3 loop spans 14 amino acids. CDR3 in amino acids: CASSIADSTYEQYF. The part of the CDR3 DNA that was read is TGTGCCAGTAGTATCGCGGACTCCACCTACGAG.

This clone was detected ten times or more. Compared with germline, one end of the junction differs, possibly owing to a read error. The CDR3 end is not reached by the read, which stops 3 residues before it; the germline J gene fills it in. The V call is TRBV7-7, the J call TRBJ2-2, with TRBD2 matching over 7 bases. This CDR3 has 15 amino acids. Germline V gene sequence: CDR1 SSHAT, CDR2 FNYEAQ (reference sequence). This CDR3 is CASSRTRANTGELFF. The sequenced part of the CDR3 DNA is TGTGCTAGCAGCAGGACTAGGGCGAACACCGGGGAG.

At least ten counts were recorded for this clone. Sequencing ends 3 residues short of the CDR3 end; the germline J gene provides the rest. This chain links TRBV7-9 with TRBJ1-2, with 7 nucleotides matching TRBD1. There are 13 residues in the CDR3. Per the germline V gene, CDR1 is SEHNR and CDR2 is FQNEAQ (reference sequence). The V and J ends lost 5 bases and 7 bases, in that order; junction bases with no gene match: 7. The CDR3 bases that were read are TGTGCCAGCAGCCCTAGGGGGCGGAGTGGC. Translating gives CASSPRGRSG. The whole CDR3 sequence is CASSPRGRSGYTF.

This clone has a handful of counts. With the read ending 3 residues before the CDR3 end, the germline J gene is used to fill in that end. This chain uses TRBV5-8 with TRBJ1-1, with D possibly matching TRBD1 (6 bases). The CDR3 is made up of 12 amino acids. Trimming left V 1 base short and J 7 bases short, with 8 bases between. In germline, CDR1 is SGHTS, CDR2 YDEGEE. Incomplete CDR3 DNA: TGTGCCAGCAGCTTGAGCAGGGGTGAA. It encodes CASSLSRGE. Given in full, the CDR3 is CASSLSRGEAFF.

This clone has a handful of counts. The sequenced part of the CDR3 DNA is TGTGCCAGCAGTGAAACGGGAGGGGGAGATACG. Amino acid sequence: CASSETGGGDT. The full CDR3 is CASSETGGGDTQYF. The chain carries TRBV2 and TRBJ2-3; 8 bases fit TRBD2. The missing CDR3 end, 3 residues past where the read stops, is filled in from the germline J gene. This CDR3 region has 14 residues. V shed 2 bases and J 5 bases; nucleotides not matched to a gene: 3. Germline CDR1 reads SNHLY; CDR2 reads FYNNEI.

This clone was recorded a few times. The CDR3 loop reads CASSRSSPSRNEQFF. The sequenced part of the CDR3 DNA is TGTGCCAGCAGCCGAAGCTCCCCCTCACGGAATGAG. This rearrangement joins TRBV7-6 to TRBJ2-1; D call uncertain. The sequence runs out 3 residues before the end of the CDR3; the remainder is reconstructed from the germline J gene. Germline-derived CDR1 and CDR2 are SGHVS and FNYEAQ. The length of the CDR3 is 15 residues. The V and J ends lost 5 bases and 7 bases respectively, with 18 bases between them.

As regards this clone: The read falls 3 residues short of the CDR3 end, and the missing part is taken from the germline J gene. The chain employs TRBV5-1 and TRBJ2-1; 10 bases align to TRBD2. V trimming: 0 bases; J trimming: 9 bases; junction bases outside the gene matches: 12. The CDR3 totals 17 residues. Germline V lookup: CDR1 SGHRS, CDR2 YFSETQ. Partial CDR3 DNA: TGCGCCAGCAGCTTGGGGCTAGCGGGAGTGAGGTCCGGTGAG. Residues: CASSLGLAGVRSGE. The full CDR3 sequence reads CASSLGLAGVRSGEQFF. Full variable domain (rest looked up from reference TRBV5-1 and TRBJ2-1): KAGVTQTPRYLIKTRGQQVTLSCSPISGHRSVSWYQQTPGQGLQFLFEYFSETQRNKGNFPGRFSGRQFSNSRSEMNVSTLELGDSALYLCASSLGLAGVRSGEQFFGPGTRLTVL.

Worth noting for this clone: The read comes to an end 3 residues before the CDR3 does, leaving the germline J gene to fill in the end. The genes are TRBV11-1 and TRBJ2-3; no clear D gene. Germline V gene lookup returns CDR1 SGHAT and CDR2 FQDESV (reference sequence). CDR3 length: 12 residues. CDR3 bases read: TGTGCCAGCAGCGCGAGCCAAGAGACG. This encodes CASSASQET. The complete CDR3 protein is CASSASQETQYF.

A few counts support this clone. Coverage ceases 3 residues before the CDR3 finishes, and the germline J gene fills in the end. This chain uses TRBV11-2 with TRBJ1-1; no definite D call. The V end lost 5 bases, the J end lost 6 bases, and 13 bases lay between the germline ends. The CDR3 spans 13 residues. The germline V gene has CDR1 SGHAT and CDR2 FQNNGV. CDR3 region: CASSLLTRAEAFF. The sequenced part of the CDR3 DNA is TGTGCCAGCAGCCTCCTGACTCGCGCTGAA.

This clone was found a few times. Read sequence stops 3 residues before the CDR3 end, and the germline J gene provides the missing end. V usage is TRBV2 and J usage is TRBJ2-3; D gene ambiguous. The CDR3 spans 14 residues. CDR1 SNHLY and CDR2 FYNNEI come from the germline V gene. The CDR3 loop is CASSVRVGNQPQYF. CDR3 DNA (partial): TGTGCCAGCAGTGTCAGAGTGGGCAATCAGCCG.

This clone has a count of ten or more. The CDR3 goes on 3 residues after the read ends, and that part is filled in from the germline J gene. The V gene is TRBV7-8, the J gene TRBJ1-1; no definite D call. The V end was cut by 8 bases, the J end by 1 base, with 14 bases between. Germline V lookup: CDR1 SGHVS, CDR2 FQNEAQ. The CDR3 sequence is 14 residues long. Incomplete CDR3 DNA: TGTGCCAGCGCAACGGAGGGTCCGAACACTGAA. Its protein product is CASATEGPNTE. The full CDR3 sequence reads CASATEGPNTEAFF. Looking up the rest from reference TRBV7-8 and TRBJ1-1 gives the full variable domain: GAGVSQSPRYKVAKRGQDVALRCDPISGHVSLFWYQQALGQGPEFLTYFQNEAQLDKSGLPSDRFFAERPEGSVSTLKIQRTQQEDSAVYLCASATEGPNTEAFFGQGTRLTVV.